One and the same sample provided the 30 T cell receptor beta chains below, sequenced in a study of blood T cell repertoires in COVID-19. The table came from immunoSEQ multiplex PCR; TCRdb's copy has only in-frame clones and leaves some out. The sample carries about 95,000 clones, around 90% recorded once. The material sequenced was peripheral blood. The origin of the receptors is a man aged 55 to 69 with COVID-19, enrolled during active disease.

This clone showed up just once. The chain recombines TRBV11-1 with TRBJ1-4; 7 bases align to TRBD1. Germline assignment: CDR1 SGHAT and CDR2 FQDESV (reference sequence). This CDR3 region has 13 residues. V was clipped by 7 bases and J by 8 bases; unmatched bases: 7. The CDR3 bases are TGTGCCAGCACCCCCCGGGACAGCGAAAAACTGTTTTTT. It specifies CASTPRDSEKLFF. The whole variable domain, filled in from reference TRBV11-1 and TRBJ1-4, reads EAEVAQSPRYKITEKSQAVAFWCDPISGHATLYWYRQILGQGPELLVQFQDESVVDDSQLPKDRFSAERLKGVDSTLKIQPAELGDSAMYLCASTPRDSEKLFFGSGTQLSVL.

The chain carries TRBV9 and TRBJ1-1, with D unresolved. The CDR3 is made up of 13 amino acids. V was cut by 1 base and J by 3 bases, with 7 bases left in between. Germline CDR1 reads SGDLS; CDR2 reads YYNGEE. The CDR3 sequence is CASSVSPDTEAFF. In DNA form, the CDR3 reads TGTGCCAGCAGCGTATCTCCGGACACTGAAGCTTTCTTT.

This chain joins TRBV7-9 and TRBJ1-1; D is undetermined. CDR3 size: 12 residues. Trimming took off 5 bases at V and 7 bases at J, with 11 bases between the two ends. The germline V gene encodes CDR1 SEHNR and CDR2 FQNEAQ (reference sequence). CDR3 loop: CASSRVAGEAFF. The CDR3 DNA is TGTGCCAGCAGCCGGGTGGCGGGTGAAGCTTTCTTT.

The gene calls are TRBV24-1 and TRBJ2-7, with D maybe TRBD2 (5 bases). Germline loops: CDR1 KGHDR, CDR2 SFDVKD. V was pared by 4 bases and J by 3 bases, with 15 bases between. The CDR3 covers 15 residues. CDR3 DNA sequence: TGTGCCACCAGTGAGGGAGCCACCCGATTCTACGAGCAGTACTTC. Encoded protein: CATSEGATRFYEQYF.

V usage is TRBV5-4 and J usage is TRBJ1-4; 12 bases are shared with TRBD1. Germline values: CDR1 SGHNT, CDR2 YYREEE (reference sequence). After removal of 4 bases from V and 7 bases from J, the junction contained 8 bases not matched to a gene. This CDR3 region has 16 residues. CDR3 in DNA: TGTGCCAGCAGCACGGGACAGGGGGCGCGGAGTGAAAAACTGTTTTTT. Its translation is CASSTGQGARSEKLFF. The variable domain in full, completed from reference TRBV5-4 and TRBJ1-4, reads ETGVTQSPTHLIKTRGQQVTLRCSSQSGHNTVSWYQQALGQGPQFIFQYYREEENGRGNFPPRFSGLQFPNYSSELNVNALELDDSALYLCASSTGQGARSEKLFFGSGTQLSVL.

The chain joins TRBV21-1 to TRBJ2-6; the table calls TRBD2, which could not be checked here. TRBV21-1 counts as a pseudogene. The CDR3 totals 18 residues. This CDR3 is CASSKDDGSTSGANVLTF. CDR3 in DNA: TGTGCCAGCAGCAAAGACGACGGGAGTACGTCCGGGGCCAACGTCCTGACTTTC.

This chain links TRBV10-1 with TRBJ2-2, with D perhaps TRBD1 (7 bases). The CDR3 is 13 residues long. Germline V lookup: CDR1 WNHNN, CDR2 SYGVQD (reference sequence). Trimming took off 7 bases at V and 3 bases at J, with 9 bases between the two ends. CDR3 nucleotide sequence: TGCGCCAGCACCAGGGGGGACACCGGGGAGCTGTTTTTT. This codes for CASTRGDTGELFF.

The J gene is TRBJ1-6, the V gene TRBV7-2; D may be TRBD1 (5 bases). V lost 1 base and J 7 bases, leaving 20 bases between the germline ends. This CDR3 region has 18 residues. Germline loops: CDR1 SGHTA, CDR2 FQGNSA. The CDR3 DNA is TGTGCCAGCAGCTTAGTATTTGGGACTGAGGTTCGAAATTCACCCCTCCACTTT. Translation: CASSLVFGTEVRNSPLHF.

The rearrangement joins TRBV6-5 to TRBJ2-7; D may be TRBD1 (6 bases). The CDR3 contains 14 residues. The germline V gene encodes CDR1 MNHEY and CDR2 SVGAGI. V shed 6 bases and J shed 2 bases, with 14 bases lying between them. CDR3 sequence (DNA): TGTGCCAGCAGCTCGACAGGTCCTACCTACGAGCAGTACTTC. Its protein product is CASSSTGPTYEQYF.

This clone has only one observation. The chain joins TRBV3-1 (or the pseudogene TRBV3-2) to TRBJ2-5, with 7 bases identical to TRBD1. The CDR3 has 15 amino acids. V was clipped by 1 base and J by 5 bases; unmatched bases: 7. Germline V gives CDR1 LGHDT, CDR2 YNNKEL (reference sequence). The CDR3 nucleotides are TGTGCCAGCAGCCAAGTATATTCGGGACAGGAGACCCAGTACTTC. It codes for CASSQVYSGQETQYF.

This clone was counted a single time. The chain is built from TRBV2 and TRBJ1-2, with 8 bases fitting TRBD1. The ends lost 7 bases at V and 3 bases at J; junction bases unmatched: 4. The length of the CDR3 is 13 residues. Germline V gene sequence: CDR1 SNHLY, CDR2 FYNNEI. The CDR3 here is CASNQGADYGYTF. CDR3 nucleotides: TGTGCCAGCAATCAGGGGGCGGACTATGGCTACACCTTC.

DNA of the CDR3: TGTGCCAGCAGCGTAGAGGGGGAAAGCTCTGGAAACACCATATATTTT. It specifies CASSVEGESSGNTIYF. The chain links TRBV9 to TRBJ1-3, with a possible D match to TRBD1 (6 bases). This CDR3 has 16 amino acids. The germline V gene has CDR1 SGDLS and CDR2 YYNGEE. V shed 0 bases and J shed 0 bases, with 10 bases lying between them.

DNA for the CDR3: TGTGCCAGCAGTCCCCTCGGGACTAGCGGGAGATATCCCCACACAGATACGCAGTATTTT. As protein: CASSPLGTSGRYPHTDTQYF. J is TRBJ2-3 and V is TRBV28; 14 nucleotides align to TRBD2. In germline, CDR1 is MDHEN, CDR2 SYDVKM. The V gene end was trimmed by 5 bases and the J gene end by 2 bases; junction bases not matched to a gene: 15. The CDR3 runs to 20 residues.

CDR3: CASSLGYEQYF. CDR3 nucleotide sequence: TGCGCCAGCAGCCTAGGCTACGAGCAGTACTTC. This chain connects TRBV5-1 to TRBJ2-7; unclear D gene. Germline values: CDR1 SGHRS, CDR2 YFSETQ. Trimming took off 4 bases at V and 3 bases at J, with 5 bases between the two ends. The CDR3 has 11 amino acids.

V usage is TRBV7-2 and J usage is TRBJ2-7, with a tentative D call TRBD2 (6 bases). Germline V gene lookup returns CDR1 SGHTA and CDR2 FQGNSA. CDR3 size: 15 residues. V dropped 4 bases and J dropped 5 bases, with 18 bases sitting between them. The CDR3 sequence is CASSWTPGEGDEQYF. In DNA, the CDR3 is TGTGCCAGCAGCTGGACGCCGGGAGAAGGCGACGAGCAGTACTTC.

CDR3 nucleotide sequence: TGTGCCAGCAGCCCCGAAATGTTCGGAGGGGGCGATGGCTACACCTTC. Amino acids: CASSPEMFGGGDGYTF. The rearrangement links TRBV9 to TRBJ1-2, with 7 bases matching TRBD1. Germline CDR1 SGDLS, CDR2 YYNGEE. With 4 bases clipped from V and 6 bases from J, the junction kept 15 bases outside the gene matches. The CDR3 contains 16 residues.

V gene TRBV19 combines with J gene TRBJ1-6, with D possibly TRBD1 on 5 matching bases. Trimming left V 5 bases short and J 10 bases short, with 18 bases between. The V gene's germline CDR1 is LNHDA and CDR2 SQIVND (reference sequence). The CDR3 runs 15 residues. CDR3 DNA: TGTGCCAGTAGTTCTCGCCTGGCGCGGGGGTCACCCCTCCACTTT. This codes for CASSSRLARGSPLHF.

Here the CDR3 reads CASSSLGTGPPSSYNEQFF. CDR3 nucleotide sequence: TGTGCCAGTAGTAGCCTGGGGACAGGGCCCCCGAGCTCCTACAATGAGCAGTTCTTC. This chain links TRBV19 with TRBJ2-1; 9 positions agree with TRBD1. The CDR3 covers 19 residues. Germline CDR1 is LNHDA and CDR2 is SQIVND (reference sequence). V lost 4 bases and J lost 0; bases outside the gene matches: 13.

A single count supports this clone. The CDR3 DNA follows: TGTGCCAGCGCACCGGGAGCCTCCTACGAGCAGTACTTC. Protein product: CASAPGASYEQYF. The J gene is TRBJ2-7, the V gene TRBV2; D is perhaps TRBD2 (6 bases). Germline CDR1 and CDR2: SNHLY and FYNNEI. Deletions cut 8 bases from V and 0 bases from J, with 11 bases between. There are 13 residues in the CDR3.

V gene TRBV7-9 combines with J gene TRBJ2-1, with D perhaps matching TRBD1 (6 bases). The CDR3 is 14 amino acids. Trimming left V 5 bases short and J 3 bases short, with 11 bases between. The germline CDR1 and CDR2 sequences are SEHNR and FQNEAQ (reference sequence). CDR3 residues: CASSPPTGYNEQFF. The CDR3 bases are TGTGCCAGCAGCCCCCCGACAGGCTACAATGAGCAGTTCTTC.

This clone was found once. The chain joins TRBV6-5 to TRBJ1-1; 7 nucleotides match TRBD1. From germline, CDR1 is MNHEY and CDR2 SVGAGI. J was trimmed by 1 base and V by 5 bases; bases with no gene match: 4. This CDR3 is 14 amino acids long. This CDR3 is CASSHRDRNTEAFF. The CDR3, as DNA: TGTGCCAGCAGTCACCGGGACAGGAACACTGAAGCTTTCTTT.

The rearrangement uses TRBV20-1 and TRBJ2-5; D is perhaps TRBD2 (5 bases). CDR1 is DFQATT and CDR2 is SNEGSKA in the germline V gene (reference sequence). V was shortened by 8 bases and J by 6 bases, with 13 bases between the two germline ends. The CDR3 length is 11 residues. CDR3 in DNA: TGCAGTCCTACCGACTACCAGACCCAGTACTTC. The encoded protein is CSPTDYQTQYF.

This clone came up a few times. The chain links TRBV19 to TRBJ2-2; 8 bases are shared with TRBD2. The CDR3 length is 15 residues. V lost 5 bases and J lost 8; bases outside the gene matches: 10. Germline values: CDR1 LNHDA, CDR2 SQIVND (reference sequence). CDR3 residues: CASSVASGLEGELFF. CDR3 bases: TGTGCCAGTAGTGTTGCTAGCGGGTTGGAAGGGGAGCTGTTTTTT.

The chain links TRBV7-2 to TRBJ2-5; D is undetermined. CDR3 length: 15 residues. V gave up 4 bases and J gave up 7 bases, with 19 bases separating them. Germline V gives CDR1 SGHTA, CDR2 FQGNSA. CDR3 protein: CASSSPLRLSGTQYF. The CDR3 DNA sequence: TGTGCCAGCAGCTCGCCCTTGCGCCTTTCAGGGACCCAGTACTTC.

The chain employs TRBV15 and TRBJ2-5, with a tentative D call TRBD1 (7 bases). CDR1 is LNHNV, CDR2 YYDKDF, per germline (reference sequence). The CDR3 covers 15 residues. V lost 0 bases and J 5 bases, leaving 13 bases between the germline ends. In DNA, the CDR3 is TGTGCCACCAGCAGAGAACAGGGGAGGACGGAGACCCAGTACTTC. This sequence encodes CATSREQGRTETQYF.

This sequence joins TRBV28 and TRBJ2-7; the D gene is possibly TRBD1 (6 bases). The ends were cut back, 5 bases at V and 0 bases at J, with 17 bases in the middle. The germline CDR1 and CDR2 sequences are MDHEN and SYDVKM. The CDR3 is 16 residues long. This CDR3 reads CASSATRTVNSYEQYF. The CDR3 DNA sequence: TGTGCCAGCAGTGCCACAAGGACAGTCAACTCCTACGAGCAGTACTTC.

The chain combines TRBV3-1 (or the pseudogene TRBV3-2) with TRBJ1-2; D may be TRBD1 (5 bases). Trimming took off 6 bases at V and 8 bases at J, with 16 bases between the two ends. Germline values: CDR1 LGHDT, CDR2 YNNKEL (reference sequence). The CDR3 totals 13 residues. CDR3 in DNA: TGTGCCAGCAGGGAGACGCGGGGGGGAGGCTACACCTTC. Translated, it gives CASRETRGGGYTF.

In DNA form, the CDR3 reads TGCGCCAGCAGTGGAGCTAGCTTCTCCAATGAGCAGTTCTTC. Translating gives CASSGASFSNEQFF. The V gene is TRBV10-1, the J gene TRBJ2-1, with TRBD2 as a possible D gene (5 bases). The CDR3 is 14 amino acids. Germline V CDR1 and CDR2: WNHNN, SYGVQD (reference sequence). The ends were cut back, 4 bases at V and 6 bases at J, with 13 bases in the middle.

Only a few counts were recorded for this clone. The rearrangement uses TRBV2 and TRBJ2-7, with 9 bases that match TRBD1. The J segment lost 3 bases and the V segment lost 4 bases, leaving 4 bases of the junction unmatched. Germline-derived CDR1 and CDR2 are SNHLY and FYNNEI. This CDR3 region has 14 residues. The CDR3 DNA follows: TGTGCCAGCAGTGGGACAGGGGAAGGCTACGAGCAGTACTTC. As protein: CASSGTGEGYEQYF.

V usage is TRBV14 and J usage is TRBJ2-5, with D maybe TRBD2 (5 bases). Between the trimmed V and J ends, which lost 1 base and 3 bases, there was a span of 9 bases. The CDR3 length is 14 residues. The V gene's germline CDR1 is SGHDN and CDR2 FVKESK. CDR3 sequence: CASSQVSGKETQYF. For the CDR3, the DNA is TGTGCCAGCAGCCAAGTGTCGGGGAAAGAGACCCAGTACTTC.